This T cell receptor beta chain originates from a study of blood T cell repertoires in COVID-19. At the level of the study: Acute and convalescent COVID-19 samples came from the United States, Italy and Spain.

Per the original methods: Estimates of nucleated cell counts were drawn from the amplification of reference gene primers. The method was immunoSEQ multiplex PCR; TCRdb's version includes in-frame clones alone and lacks a portion of them. Clone size and the V and J calls come from that table; the DNA yielded D and trimming. The sample yields roughly 200,000 clones, 70% to 90% seen once. This TCR derives from a human donor with active or convalescent COVID-19. The donor label of this sample is uncertain. Source material: peripheral blood.

The CDR3 protein is CASSFGTGGASDTQYF. As DNA, the CDR3 is TGTGCCAGCAGCTTTGGGACAGGGGGCGCCTCAGATACGCAGTATTTT. The chain carries TRBV7-2 and TRBJ2-3; 12 bases fit TRBD1. This CDR3 has 16 residues. The ends lost 3 bases at V and 4 bases at J; junction bases unmatched: 5. Germline-derived CDR1 and CDR2 are SGHTA and FQGNSA.